One and the same sample provided the 25 T cell receptor beta chains below, sequenced in a study of somatic mutations in cytotoxic T cells in rheumatoid arthritis. The protocol was immunoSEQ multiplex PCR, while the TCRdb copy is restricted to in-frame clones and leaves out a portion. The sample holds approximately 14,000 clones, 75% to 95% seen once. Sequencing input: CD4+ T cells sorted from blood. These receptors all stem from a man between 65 and 79 years old with rheumatoid arthritis.

The rearrangement uses TRBV28 and TRBJ2-5; 8 bases line up with TRBD1. Germline loops: CDR1 MDHEN, CDR2 SYDVKM. After removal of 5 bases from V and 5 bases from J, the junction contained 10 bases not matched to a gene. The CDR3 consists of 15 residues. In nucleotides, the CDR3 is TGTGCCAGCAGTGAAAGGACAGGGACGATGGAGACCCAGTACTTC. Amino acids: CASSERTGTMETQYF.

The chain has TRBV5-1 and TRBJ2-7, with D possibly TRBD2 on 5 matching bases. Between the trimmed V and J ends, which lost 4 bases and 0 bases, there was a span of 11 bases. There are 14 residues in the CDR3. Germline V CDR1 and CDR2: SGHRS, YFSETQ. As DNA, the CDR3 is TGCGCCAGCAGCCCGCGGACTGTCTCCTACGAGCAGTACTTC. Protein: CASSPRTVSYEQYF.

This chain uses TRBV5-1 with TRBJ1-1; tentative D call: TRBD1 (5 bases). The CDR3 totals 14 residues. The V gene lost 2 bases and the J gene lost 2 bases, with 10 bases spanning the gap. CDR1 and CDR2 from the germline V gene are SGHRS and YFSETQ. The CDR3 DNA reads TGCGCCAGCAGCTTTGTCCAGGGAAACACTGAAGCTTTCTTT. It translates to CASSFVQGNTEAFF. Looking up the rest from reference TRBV5-1 and TRBJ1-1 gives the full variable domain: KAGVTQTPRYLIKTRGQQVTLSCSPISGHRSVSWYQQTPGQGLQFLFEYFSETQRNKGNFPGRFSGRQFSNSRSEMNVSTLELGDSALYLCASSFVQGNTEAFFGQGTRLTVV.

V is TRBV6-1 and J is TRBJ1-6; TRBD1 aligns across 12 bases. CDR1 is MNHNS, CDR2 SASEGT, per germline. The ends lost 6 bases at V and 7 bases at J; junction bases unmatched: 4. The CDR3 length is 15 residues. This CDR3 is CASRPGQGANSPLHF. CDR3 DNA: TGTGCCAGCAGGCCGGGACAGGGGGCAAATTCACCCCTCCACTTT.

This chain uses TRBV5-1 with TRBJ2-6; TRBD2 agrees at 7 bases. Trimming cost V 4 bases and J 2 bases; bases outside gene matches: 12. There are 18 residues in the CDR3. Germline V gene lookup returns CDR1 SGHRS and CDR2 YFSETQ. The CDR3 region is CASSPQGGSVPGANVLTF. CDR3 nucleotide sequence: TGCGCCAGCAGCCCCCAGGGAGGGTCGGTTCCTGGGGCCAACGTCCTGACTTTC.

The CDR3 region has the DNA TGCAGCGTTGTTACACCGGGTTATGAGGGCTACACCTTC. It yields the protein CSVVTPGYEGYTF. The J gene is TRBJ1-2, the V gene TRBV29-1; D not certain. Deletions cut 4 bases from V and 8 bases from J, with 17 bases between. Per the germline V gene, CDR1 is SQVTM and CDR2 is ANQGSEA. This CDR3 spans 13 amino acids.

CDR3 in amino acids: CASSPGDRNTEAFF. CDR3 in DNA: TGTGCCAGCAGCCCAGGGGACAGGAACACTGAAGCTTTCTTT. The gene calls are TRBV4-2 and TRBJ1-1; 7 positions match TRBD1. After removal of 4 bases from V and 1 base from J, the junction contained 3 bases not matched to a gene. The CDR3 covers 14 residues. CDR1 and CDR2 from the germline V gene are LGHNA and YNFKEQ.

This chain uses TRBV19 with TRBJ1-1; D possibly corresponds to TRBD1 (6 bases). Germline loops: CDR1 LNHDA, CDR2 SQIVND (reference sequence). V lost 9 bases and J lost 0, with 11 bases in between. This CDR3 is 13 amino acids long. The chain's CDR3 is CASRDTVNTEAFF. As DNA, the CDR3 is TGTGCCAGCCGGGACACCGTGAACACTGAAGCTTTCTTT.

The chain couples TRBV28 to TRBJ1-3; TRBD1 matches 9 bases. V lost 6 bases and J lost 4; bases outside the gene matches: 16. The CDR3 contains 18 residues. Germline values: CDR1 MDHEN, CDR2 SYDVKM. The CDR3 is CASRWAGQGSGGGNTIYF. Written as DNA, the CDR3 is TGTGCCAGCAGATGGGCGGGACAGGGTTCGGGAGGAGGAAACACCATATATTTT.

The rearrangement links TRBV30 to TRBJ2-1; 9 nucleotides align to TRBD1. Trimming took 1 base from V and 6 from J; bases not matched to a gene: 10. Germline-derived CDR1 and CDR2 are GTSNPN and SVGIG (reference sequence). The CDR3 has 16 amino acids. CDR3 in amino acids: CAWSERTGVVVNEQFF. CDR3 sequence (DNA): TGTGCCTGGAGTGAGCGGACAGGGGTTGTGGTCAATGAGCAGTTCTTC.

The CDR3 loop reads CASSLGAGVKEKLFF. The CDR3 nucleotides read TGTGCCAGCAGCTTAGGGGCAGGGGTTAAGGAAAAACTGTTTTTT. The chain couples TRBV7-9 to TRBJ1-4, with a tentative D call TRBD1 (6 bases). Germline lookup yields CDR1 SEHNR and CDR2 FQNEAQ (reference sequence). The CDR3 is 15 amino acids. Trimming pared 1 base from V and 8 bases from J, leaving 14 bases between.

V gene TRBV19 combines with J gene TRBJ1-2, with D perhaps TRBD1 (6 bases). CDR3 size: 14 residues. Trimming shortened V by 5 bases and J by 3 bases, and 13 bases separated the two germline ends. CDR1 and CDR2 from the germline V gene are LNHDA and SQIVND (reference sequence). The CDR3 DNA reads as TGTGCCAGTAGTCCAAAAAACAGGGACTATGGCTACACCTTC. Translating gives CASSPKNRDYGYTF. The full variable domain, its missing parts supplied by reference TRBV19 and TRBJ1-2, is DGGITQSPKYLFRKEGQNVTLSCEQNLNHDAMYWYRQDPGQGLRLIYYSQIVNDFQKGDIAEGYSVSREKKESFPLTVTSAQKNPTAFYLCASSPKNRDYGYTFGSGTRLTVV.

The chain carries TRBV18 and TRBJ1-6, with D unclear. Trimming removed 3 bases from V and 7 bases from J, with 10 bases in between. CDR1 is KGHSH and CDR2 is LQKENI in the germline V gene. CDR3 length: 14 residues. DNA of the CDR3: TGTGCCAGCTCACCCACGGAGGAGAATTCACCCCTCCACTTT. It is translated as CASSPTEENSPLHF.

The CDR3: CASSPLDRTIGNTIYF. CDR3 DNA: TGTGCCAGCAGCCCGCTCGACAGAACGATCGGAAACACCATATATTTT. This chain uses TRBV5-6 with TRBJ1-3; possible D gene TRBD1, 5 bases. This CDR3 is built from 16 residues. Germline CDR1 SGHDT, CDR2 YYEEEE. Deletions cut 4 bases from V and 4 bases from J, with 18 bases between.

This clone has a single count. The V gene is TRBV29-1, the J gene TRBJ2-5; 7 nucleotides align to TRBD2. The CDR3 runs to 14 residues. V was clipped by 4 bases and J by 4 bases; unmatched bases: 9. The V gene's germline CDR1 is SQVTM and CDR2 ANQGSEA. CDR3 sequence: CSVGDGLAAETQYF. CDR3 DNA: TGCAGCGTTGGGGACGGGCTAGCGGCAGAGACCCAGTACTTC.

DNA for the CDR3: TGTGCCAGCAGTAGATCCGGGACACCCTCTACCGGGGAGCTGTTTTTT. Translating it yields CASSRSGTPSTGELFF. The V gene is TRBV6-6, the J gene TRBJ2-2, with TRBD1 as a possible D gene (6 bases). Germline V gene sequence: CDR1 MNHNY, CDR2 SVGAGI (reference sequence). V was clipped by 5 bases and J by 5 bases, with 18 bases between them. The length of the CDR3 is 16 residues.

The chain recombines TRBV6-5 with TRBJ1-1, with D perhaps matching TRBD1 (5 bases). Germline V gives CDR1 MNHEY, CDR2 SVGAGI. The germline V and J ends were trimmed by 5 bases and 5 bases, with 15 bases remaining between them. The CDR3 sequence is 14 residues long. Here the CDR3 DNA reads TGTGCCAGCAGTACCCCGACGGGGGGAACTGAAGCTTTCTTT. Amino acids: CASSTPTGGTEAFF.

The gene calls are TRBV2 and TRBJ2-7; TRBD2 aligns across 8 bases. Per the germline V gene, CDR1 is SNHLY and CDR2 is FYNNEI. This CDR3 contains 12 residues. Trimming took 6 bases from V and 5 from J; bases not matched to a gene: 3. CDR3 region: CASRVAGHEQYF. DNA of the CDR3: TGTGCCAGCAGGGTAGCGGGACACGAGCAGTACTTC.

This chain connects TRBV19 to TRBJ1-5, with a possible D match to TRBD1 (6 bases). V was cut by 5 bases and J by 4 bases, with 15 bases left in between. CDR3 length equals 15 residues. Germline assignment: CDR1 LNHDA and CDR2 SQIVND (reference sequence). CDR3 residues: CASSDQGIGNQPQHF. CDR3 DNA sequence: TGTGCCAGTAGTGACCAGGGGATTGGAAATCAGCCCCAGCATTTT.

The rearrangement joins TRBV11-3 to TRBJ2-2, with 8 bases lining up with TRBD1. Trimming at V came to 5 bases and at J to 3 bases, leaving 5 bases not matched to a gene. Germline CDR1 reads SGHNT; CDR2 reads YENEEA. The CDR3 is 15 amino acids. The CDR3 loop is CASSGTDRDTGELFF. CDR3 nucleotide sequence: TGTGCCAGCAGCGGCACGGACAGGGACACCGGGGAGCTGTTTTTT. Based on the CDR3 plus reference TRBV11-3 and TRBJ2-2, the full variable domain is EAGVVQSPRYKIIEKKQPVAFWCNPISGHNTLYWYLQNLGQGPELLIRYENEEAVDDSQLPKDRFSAERLKGVDSTLKIQPAELGDSAVYLCASSGTDRDTGELFFGEGSRLTVL.

V usage is TRBV12-5 and J usage is TRBJ1-6; 9 nucleotides line up with TRBD1. J was trimmed by 0 bases and V by 2 bases; bases with no gene match: 11. CDR1 LGHNT and CDR2 FRNRAP come from the germline V gene. The CDR3 length is 20 residues. The CDR3 bases are TGTGCTAGTGGTTTGATAACCGGGACAGGGAAAACCTCCTATAATTCACCCCTCCACTTT. It yields the protein CASGLITGTGKTSYNSPLHF.

The chain employs TRBV30 and TRBJ1-1, with D uncertain. The CDR3 contains 14 residues. V was cut by 1 base and J by 0 bases, with 9 bases left in between. Germline lookup yields CDR1 GTSNPN and CDR2 SVGIG (reference sequence). In nucleotides, the CDR3 is TGTGCCTGGAGTGCCGTTAGAATGAACACTGAAGCTTTCTTT. This gives the protein CAWSAVRMNTEAFF. The full variable domain, its missing parts supplied by reference TRBV30 and TRBJ1-1, is SQTIHQWPATLVQPVGSPLSLECTVEGTSNPNLYWYRQAAGRGLQLLFYSVGIGQISSEVPQNLSASRPQDRQFILSSKKLLLSDSGFYLCAWSAVRMNTEAFFGQGTRLTVV.

This clone was detected a few times. The chain couples TRBV5-1 to TRBJ2-3; a possible D gene is TRBD1 (5 bases). CDR1 SGHRS and CDR2 YFSETQ come from the germline V gene. V dropped 5 bases and J dropped 4 bases, with 17 bases sitting between them. This CDR3 has 15 amino acids. The CDR3 loop reads CASSYAGFGADTQYF. CDR3 in DNA: TGCGCCAGCAGTTATGCAGGGTTTGGGGCAGATACGCAGTATTTT.

The chain uses TRBV6-5 and TRBJ1-2; 7 nucleotides agree with TRBD1. CDR1 is MNHEY, CDR2 SVGAGI, per germline. The trim removed 3 bases at V and 5 bases at J, leaving 9 bases unmatched. CDR3 length: 15 residues. Written as DNA, the CDR3 is TGTGCCAGCAGTTATGAGGGGAACAGGGGATATGGCTACACCTTC. Its protein product is CASSYEGNRGYGYTF.

A few counts support this clone. The V and J genes are TRBV2 and TRBJ1-2; tentative D call: TRBD1 (5 bases). Per the germline V gene, CDR1 is SNHLY and CDR2 is FYNNEI. Trimming pared 4 bases from V and 0 bases from J, leaving 12 bases between. CDR3 length equals 15 residues. This CDR3 reads CASSVQGLANYGYTF. CDR3 sequence (DNA): TGTGCCAGCAGTGTGCAGGGACTTGCTAACTATGGCTACACCTTC.